A selection of T cell receptor beta chains follows, all from one sample in a study of T cell changes during pregnancy in multiple sclerosis. Generated by immunoSEQ multiplex PCR, the TCRdb table keeps only in-frame clones and is missing some. The repertoire holds about 97,000 clones, 90% seen once, with approximately 0.76% in the top ten. This sample comprised peripheral blood, obtained in the second trimester of pregnancy. These receptors were obtained from a female donor in good health, enrolled as a control in a pregnancy study. The CDR3 runs from the conserved cysteine through the conserved F or W. The order of the fields is V gene, J gene, clone size, D gene, CDR3 protein, CDR3 DNA. A D gene is named only where the DNA matches it firmly. Some rows have no size entry. The others give once, few or many, or a class for an expanded clone.

>TRBV6-4|TRBJ1-2|NA|NA
CASSDSSANYGYTF
TGTGCCAGCAGTGACTCGTCAGCTAACTATGGCTACACCTTC
>TRBV9|TRBJ2-1|NA|NA
CASSGSGGYNEQFF
TGTGCCAGCAGCGGTAGCGGAGGATACAATGAGCAGTTCTTC
>TRBV18|TRBJ2-7|NA|NA
CASSPLTNSYEQYF
TGTGCCAGCTCACCACTAACAAACTCCTACGAGCAGTACTTC
>TRBV27|TRBJ1-2|NA|TRBD1
CASSLSPGQGGYGYTF
TGTGCCAGCAGTTTATCGCCGGGACAGGGTGGATATGGCTACACCTTC
>TRBV18|TRBJ1-4|once|NA
CASSPLQLATNEKLFF
TGTGCCAGCTCACCACTCCAACTTGCAACTAATGAAAAACTGTTTTTT
>TRBV14|TRBJ1-2|NA|NA
CASSLLTNYGYTF
TGTGCCAGCAGCCTATTGACAAACTATGGCTACACCTTC
>TRBV30|TRBJ2-7|NA|TRBD1
CAWETGGTYEQYF
TGTGCCTGGGAGACAGGGGGGACGTACGAGCAGTACTTC
>TRBV6-4|TRBJ1-2|many|TRBD1
CASSDFYCGTAAQLDYGYTF
TGTGCCAGCAGTGACTTTTACTGCGGGACAGCGGCTCAACTAGACTATGGCTACACCTTC
>TRBV5-4|TRBJ2-5|NA|NA
CASSFKQETQYF
TGTGCCAGCAGCTTTAAACAAGAGACCCAGTACTTC
>TRBV7-2|TRBJ1-1|NA|NA
CASSRGASEAFF
TGTGCCAGCAGCCGTGGGGCGTCTGAAGCTTTCTTT
>TRBV6-5|TRBJ1-5|NA|NA
CASSYRGDTQPQHF
TGTGCCAGCAGTTACCGGGGGGACACTCAGCCCCAGCATTTT
>TRBV19|TRBJ1-1|NA|TRBD1
CASSLVTGVNTEAFF
TGTGCCAGTAGTCTCGTGACAGGGGTGAACACTGAAGCTTTCTTT
>TRBV6-1|TRBJ1-1|NA|NA
CASSPTGNTEAFF
TGTGCCAGCAGTCCTACAGGGAACACTGAAGCTTTCTTT
>TRBV19|TRBJ1-2|NA|NA
CASSSRTVPGYTF
TGTGCCAGTAGTAGCAGGACAGTTCCAGGCTACACCTTC
>TRBV5-1|TRBJ2-7|NA|NA
CASSLQGLISREQYF
TGCGCCAGCAGCTTGCAGGGGCTTATTTCGAGAGAGCAGTACTTC
>TRBV5-1|TRBJ2-7|NA|TRBD2
CASSFGTSVYEQYF
TGCGCCAGCAGCTTCGGGACTAGCGTCTACGAGCAGTACTTC
>TRBV6-1|TRBJ1-4|NA|TRBD1
CASSDPGGYEKLFF
TGTGCCAGCAGTGATCCAGGGGGCTATGAAAAACTGTTTTTT
>TRBV2|TRBJ1-1|NA|NA
CASETRTVNTEAFF
TGTGCCAGCGAGACCAGGACAGTGAACACTGAAGCTTTCTTT
>TRBV29-1|TRBJ2-1|NA|TRBD2
CSVTGLAESRYNEQFF
TGCAGCGTTACGGGACTAGCGGAGTCACGATACAATGAGCAGTTCTTC
>TRBV7-9|TRBJ2-7|NA|NA
CASSSLDGAYEQYF
TGTGCCAGCAGCTCCCTGGACGGGGCCTACGAGCAGTACTTC
>TRBV5-4|TRBJ1-4|NA|TRBD1
CASSSERWDRENEKLFF
TGTGCCAGCAGCTCTGAGCGTTGGGACAGGGAGAATGAAAAACTGTTTTTT
>TRBV21-1|TRBJ2-7|NA|NA
CASSKGRPQREPYEQYF
TGTGCCAGCAGCAAAGGCCGTCCCCAGCGGGAGCCCTACGAGCAGTACTTC
>TRBV7-2|TRBJ1-6|NA|TRBD1
CASSLAPSFHRGLNSPLHF
TGTGCCAGCAGCTTAGCGCCGTCTTTTCACAGGGGGCTCAATTCACCCCTCCACTTT
>TRBV7-9|TRBJ2-3|once|TRBD1
CASSYGDREYF
TGTGCCAGCAGCTACGGTGACAGGGAGTATTTT
>TRBV30|TRBJ1-5|NA|NA
CAWSRGGQFNQPQHF
TGTGCCTGGAGCCGCGGCGGACAGTTCAATCAGCCCCAGCATTTT
>TRBV30|TRBJ2-3|NA|NA
CAWNRGTQYF
TGTGCCTGGAATAGGGGCACGCAGTATTTT
>TRBV7-2|TRBJ2-1|NA|NA
CASSLAWGHNEQFF
TGTGCCAGCAGCTTAGCTTGGGGCCACAATGAGCAGTTCTTC
>TRBV6-1|TRBJ1-1|NA|NA
CASDVTGGWAFF
TGTGCCAGCGACGTAACAGGAGGGTGGGCTTTCTTT
>TRBV10-3|TRBJ2-1|once|NA
CAISDLSYNEQFF
TGTGCCATCAGTGACCTATCCTACAATGAGCAGTTCTTC
>TRBV4-1|TRBJ2-7|NA|TRBD1
CASSQIRDRAYEQYF
TGCGCCAGCAGCCAAATCCGGGACAGGGCCTACGAGCAGTACTTC
>TRBV5-1|TRBJ2-5|NA|TRBD1
CASSSATGGQETQYF
TGCGCCAGCAGCTCCGCGACAGGGGGCCAAGAGACCCAGTACTTC
>TRBV20-1|TRBJ1-1|NA|NA
CSATTGTEAFF
TGCAGTGCTACGACTGGGACTGAAGCTTTCTTT
>TRBV2|TRBJ1-1|once|TRBD1
CASSRQGRDTEAFF
TGTGCCAGCAGCCGACAGGGTAGGGACACTGAAGCTTTCTTT
>TRBV5-1|TRBJ2-2|NA|TRBD1
CASSWTGDTGELFF
TGCGCCAGCAGCTGGACAGGAGACACCGGGGAGCTGTTTTTT
>TRBV7-7|TRBJ2-3|once|TRBD2
CASSLASGRGADTQYF
TGTGCTAGCAGCTTAGCGAGCGGGAGAGGGGCAGATACGCAGTATTTT
>TRBV19|TRBJ1-5|NA|NA
CASSIGVSNQPQHF
TGTGCCAGCTCGATAGGGGTAAGCAATCAGCCCCAGCATTTT
>TRBV19|TRBJ1-1|NA|NA
CASSANMNTEAFF
TGTGCCAGTAGTGCAAACATGAACACTGAAGCTTTCTTT
>TRBV6-5|TRBJ2-7|NA|NA
CASSYNRKSYEQYF
TGTGCCAGCAGTTATAACAGGAAATCCTACGAGCAGTACTTC
>TRBV11-3|TRBJ2-1|NA|TRBD2
CASSPRGEGRDEQFF
TGTGCCAGCAGCCCTCGTGGGGAGGGGCGGGATGAGCAGTTCTTC
>TRBV10-3|TRBJ1-4|NA|NA
CAISESGRMGEKLFF
TGTGCCATCAGTGAGTCGGGGAGGATGGGTGAAAAACTGTTTTTT
>TRBV18|TRBJ2-7|NA|NA
CASSPGSQEGGEQYF
TGTGCCAGCTCACCAGGTAGCCAGGAGGGCGGGGAGCAGTACTTC